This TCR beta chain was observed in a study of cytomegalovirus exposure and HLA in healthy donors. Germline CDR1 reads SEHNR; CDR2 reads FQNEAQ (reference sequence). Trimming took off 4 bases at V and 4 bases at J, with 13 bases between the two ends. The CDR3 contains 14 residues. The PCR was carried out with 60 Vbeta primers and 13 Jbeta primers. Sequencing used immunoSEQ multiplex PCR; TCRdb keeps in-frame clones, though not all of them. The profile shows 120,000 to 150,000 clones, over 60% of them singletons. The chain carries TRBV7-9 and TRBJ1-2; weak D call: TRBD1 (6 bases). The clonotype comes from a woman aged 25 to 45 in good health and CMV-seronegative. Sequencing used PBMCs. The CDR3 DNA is TGTGCCAGCAGCTCCCTTGACAGGAGCTATGGCTACACCTTC. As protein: CASSSLDRSYGYTF.